This TCR beta chain is drawn from a study of T cells in Graves' hyperthyroidism and ophthalmopathy. Trimming stripped 0 bases from V and 1 base from J, with 15 bases between. CDR1 is LNHNV, CDR2 YYDKDF, per germline (reference sequence). The CDR3 extends over 17 amino acids. Exclusion followed for patients with uncontrolled infection, other autoimmune disease, pregnancy or lactation. Clinical symptoms, serum thyroxine and TRAb, thyroid ultrasound and orbital computed tomography were used for the diagnoses. Fresh peripheral blood, more than 9 ml, yielded the PBMCs. Amplified regions were TCR beta CDR3 sequences from RNA transcripts. In the first-round RT-PCR of the TCR CDR3, the HTBI primer set was used. TCRdb reanalysed the multiplex PCR reads using MiXCR and keeps one entry per CDR3 protein. Of around 340,000 distinct CDR3 sequences in the sample, about a sixth were seen once.

This TCR was sampled from a woman aged 25 to 39 with Graves' hyperthyroidism that later progressed to Graves' ophthalmopathy. The chain carries TRBV15 and TRBJ1-2, with D unclear. The sequencing input was blood. The CDR3 sequence: CATSREREGLGNYGYTF. The CDR3 nucleotides are TGTGCCACCAGCAGAGAGAGGGAGGGCTTGGGTAACTATGGCTACACCTTC.